The 30 T cell receptor beta chains given below trace back to one sample, sequenced in a study of T cell responses to AZD1222 COVID-19 vaccine. Here immunoSEQ multiplex PCR was the method, and the copy in TCRdb shows in-frame clones only, minus some. The data show roughly 100,000 clones, 70% to 90% seen once. The input for sequencing was peripheral blood, taken 28 days after the second AZD1222 dose. These TCRs come from an adult who received the AZD1222 COVID-19 vaccine.

V gene TRBV5-8 combines with J gene TRBJ1-4; the match to TRBD1 covers 8 bases. The CDR3 length is 15 residues. The ends lost 4 bases at V and 8 bases at J; junction bases unmatched: 10. Germline CDR1 reads SGHTS; CDR2 reads YDEGEE. The chain's CDR3 is CASSPRQGRQEKLFF. CDR3 nucleotides: TGTGCCAGCAGCCCCCGACAGGGGCGCCAAGAAAAACTGTTTTTT.

The gene calls are TRBV6-4 and TRBJ1-2; D is possibly TRBD1 (6 bases). This CDR3 comprises 15 residues. Germline V gene sequence: CDR1 MRHNA, CDR2 SNTAGT. The V end lost 6 bases, the J end lost 2 bases, and 16 bases lay between the germline ends. This CDR3 is CASSLQQGSNYGYTF. CDR3 nucleotides: TGTGCCAGCAGCCTACAGCAGGGGTCCAACTATGGCTACACCTTC.

This clone was recorded once. The gene calls are TRBV6-5 and TRBJ2-2, with 8 bases identical to TRBD2. CDR1 and CDR2 (germline): MNHEY, SVGAGI. V trimming: 4 bases; J trimming: 4 bases; junction bases outside the gene matches: 8. CDR3 length equals 16 residues. The CDR3 protein is CASSSSGTRRTGELFF. CDR3 in DNA: TGTGCCAGCAGTTCTTCAGGGACTAGGCGCACCGGGGAGCTGTTTTTT.

V is TRBV5-8 and J is TRBJ2-1, with D possibly matching TRBD2 (6 bases). Trimming cost V 0 bases and J 1 base, with 11 bases left between them. The CDR3 is 16 residues long. In germline, CDR1 is SGHTS, CDR2 YDEGEE. In DNA form, the CDR3 reads TGTGCCAGCAGCTTGGCCGGGACTGCTTCCTACAATGAGCAGTTCTTC. Protein product: CASSLAGTASYNEQFF.

The V call is TRBV20-1, the J call TRBJ2-5, with D possibly being TRBD1 (6 bases). Deletions cut 5 bases from V and 7 bases from J, with 8 bases between. CDR1 and CDR2 from the germline V gene are DFQATT and SNEGSKA (reference sequence). The CDR3 is made up of 10 amino acids. The CDR3 is CSALRGTQYF. The CDR3 nucleotides are TGCAGTGCTCTCAGGGGGACCCAGTACTTC.

The rearrangement links TRBV2 to TRBJ1-5, with D unresolved. CDR3 size: 15 residues. With 1 base removed from V and 4 bases from J, the gap between germline ends came to 11 bases. CDR1 is SNHLY, CDR2 FYNNEI, per germline. This chain's CDR3 is CASSEGSQRNQPQHF. The CDR3 region has the DNA TGTGCCAGCAGTGAAGGATCCCAGAGAAATCAGCCCCAGCATTTT.

CDR3 loop: CASSRIGNQPQHF. CDR3 nucleotides: TGTGCCAGCAGCAGGATAGGCAATCAGCCCCAGCATTTT. The chain couples TRBV6-5 to TRBJ1-5; D is unresolved. In germline, CDR1 is MNHEY, CDR2 SVGAGI. The V gene lost 6 bases and the J gene lost 2 bases, with 8 bases spanning the gap. This CDR3 is 13 amino acids long.

The chain joins TRBV5-1 to TRBJ2-1; the match to TRBD1 covers 9 bases. Per germline, CDR1 SGHRS and CDR2 YFSETQ. The CDR3 has 15 amino acids. The junction had 6 bases not matched to a gene; V was cut back by 4 bases and J by 4 bases. The CDR3 DNA follows: TGCGCCAGCAGCCCAGGACAGGGGCCATACAATGAGCAGTTCTTC. Translated, it gives CASSPGQGPYNEQFF.

This clone was seen a few times. V usage is TRBV27 and J usage is TRBJ1-1; 7 nucleotides line up with TRBD1. CDR1 MNHEY and CDR2 SMNVEV come from the germline V gene (reference sequence). V was pared by 3 bases and J by 1 base, with 5 bases of the junction left unmatched. The CDR3 spans 15 residues. The CDR3 spells CASSFDRVSNTEAFF. The CDR3 region has the DNA TGTGCCAGCAGTTTCGACAGGGTGTCGAACACTGAAGCTTTCTTT.

The chain carries TRBV12-3 or TRBV12-4 and TRBJ1-2; D remains unclear. This CDR3 is 13 amino acids long. V lost 3 bases to trimming and J lost 0 bases, with 5 bases between them. Here the CDR3 DNA reads TGTGCCAGCAGTTTGTCTGCTAACTATGGCTACACCTTC. Its translation: CASSLSANYGYTF.

Regarding this clone: The sample carries other DNA sequences with the same CDR3. V and J are TRBV5-1 and TRBJ1-6; 7 positions agree with TRBD1. The V gene end was trimmed by 0 bases and the J gene end by 7 bases; junction bases not matched to a gene: 1. Germline V gene sequence: CDR1 SGHRS, CDR2 YFSETQ. The CDR3 extends over 14 amino acids. In DNA form, the CDR3 reads TGCGCCAGCAGCTTGGAAGGGGGCAATTCACCCCTCCACTTT. Translating gives CASSLEGGNSPLHF.

The rearrangement links TRBV5-1 to TRBJ2-3, with 7 bases aligning to TRBD2. Germline V gives CDR1 SGHRS, CDR2 YFSETQ. With 4 bases clipped from V and 3 bases from J, the junction kept 8 bases outside the gene matches. The CDR3 sequence is 15 residues long. CDR3 nucleotide sequence: TGCGCCAGCAGCATTGGACTAGATGGTACAGATACGCAGTATTTT. Its protein is CASSIGLDGTDTQYF.

The rearrangement uses TRBV30 and TRBJ2-1; 9 bases agree with TRBD2. Germline loops: CDR1 GTSNPN, CDR2 SVGIG (reference sequence). V shed 7 bases and J 9 bases; nucleotides not matched to a gene: 13. This CDR3 region has 14 residues. The CDR3 bases are TGTGCCTACACGGGGCGGGAGGGCCTCTTTGAGCAGTTCTTC. This translates into CAYTGREGLFEQFF.

The CDR3 here is CASSQDKLRGGYTF. The CDR3 nucleotides read TGCGCCAGCAGTCAAGATAAGCTCAGGGGTGGCTACACCTTC. The chain employs TRBV10-1 and TRBJ1-2, with TRBD1 as a possible D gene (6 bases). The CDR3 has 14 residues. Trimming took 5 bases from V and 7 from J, leaving 17 bases between them. Looked up from germline, CDR1 is WNHNN and CDR2 is SYGVQD (reference sequence).

The chain combines TRBV6-5 with TRBJ2-2; the D is unclear. Trimming took off 0 bases at V and 4 bases at J, with 3 bases between the two ends. Germline CDR1 reads MNHEY; CDR2 reads SVGAGI. The CDR3 has 13 amino acids. The CDR3 reads CASSYSSTGELFF. The CDR3 bases are TGTGCCAGCAGTTACTCCTCCACCGGGGAGCTGTTTTTT.

The chain carries TRBV7-2 and TRBJ2-3; D uncertain. Per the germline V gene, CDR1 is SGHTA and CDR2 is FQGNSA. V dropped 5 bases and J dropped 7 bases, with 10 bases sitting between them. This CDR3 comprises 12 residues. The CDR3 nucleotides are TGTGCCAGCAGCGCCCTCACGAATACGCAGTATTTT. This sequence encodes CASSALTNTQYF.

V usage is TRBV5-6 and J usage is TRBJ1-4; D not resolved. There are 16 residues in the CDR3. V dropped 0 bases and J dropped 4 bases, with 13 bases sitting between them. Germline V CDR1 and CDR2: SGHDT, YYEEEE. The CDR3 DNA sequence: TGTGCCAGCAGCTTGGGTTTCGCCAGCGTTAATGAAAAACTGTTTTTT. Encoded protein: CASSLGFASVNEKLFF.

The chain links TRBV5-1 to TRBJ2-1; tentative D call: TRBD1 (5 bases). Trimming took off 0 bases at V and 8 bases at J, with 15 bases between the two ends. CDR1 SGHRS and CDR2 YFSETQ come from the germline V gene. The CDR3 has 15 amino acids. The CDR3 bases are TGCGCCAGCAGCTTGGGGCAGGGTCTTAGGGATGAGCAGTTCTTC. Its protein is CASSLGQGLRDEQFF.

The chain joins TRBV7-3 to TRBJ1-1; possibly TRBD1 for D (6 bases). V lost 8 bases and J lost 0, with 10 bases in between. The V gene's germline CDR1 is SGHTA and CDR2 FQGTGA. The CDR3 is 13 residues long. In DNA form, the CDR3 reads TGTGCCAGCTCGAAGGGGGTGAACACTGAAGCTTTCTTT. Its translation: CASSKGVNTEAFF.

The chain employs TRBV23-1 and TRBJ2-5; tentative D call: TRBD2 (6 bases). TRBV23-1 is recorded as an ORF, its role being uncertain. The CDR3 consists of 15 residues. V was trimmed by 0 bases and J by 2 bases, leaving 10 bases between them. The CDR3 here is CASSQSGRGQETQYF. DNA of the CDR3: TGCGCCAGCAGTCAATCCGGGCGGGGTCAAGAGACCCAGTACTTC.

The genes are TRBV28 and TRBJ1-6; D may be TRBD1 (5 bases). The CDR3 contains 14 residues. Germline V gene lookup returns CDR1 MDHEN and CDR2 SYDVKM. V lost 8 bases, J lost 5 bases, and 13 bases lay in between. The CDR3: CASRPGLHNSPLHF. The CDR3 nucleotides read TGTGCCAGCCGTCCGGGACTGCATAATTCACCCCTCCACTTT. The variable domain in full, completed from reference TRBV28 and TRBJ1-6, reads DVKVTQSSRYLVKRTGEKVFLECVQDMDHENMFWYRQDPGLGLRLIYFSYDVKMKEKGDIPEGYSVSREKKERFSLILESASTNQTSMYLCASRPGLHNSPLHFGNGTRLTVT.

The V and J genes are TRBV14 and TRBJ1-3; 9 bases match TRBD1. The germline CDR1 and CDR2 sequences are SGHDN and FVKESK. The V segment lost 2 bases and the J segment 2 bases; nucleotides outside the gene matches: 7. The CDR3 has 17 amino acids. In DNA form, the CDR3 reads TGTGCCAGCAGCCAACTTGGACAGGGGAGAACTGGAAACACCATATATTTT. It specifies CASSQLGQGRTGNTIYF.

V is TRBV5-1 and J is TRBJ2-2; possibly TRBD1 for D (5 bases). This CDR3 comprises 17 residues. In germline, CDR1 is SGHRS, CDR2 YFSETQ. The germline V and J ends were trimmed by 4 bases and 0 bases, with 16 bases remaining between them. CDR3 nucleotides: TGCGCCAGCAGCCTTGACAGAAAGCGACCGAACACCGGGGAGCTGTTTTTT. Translated: CASSLDRKRPNTGELFF.

The V and J genes are TRBV7-3 and TRBJ2-5; D not certain. The germline gives CDR1 SGHTA, CDR2 FQGTGA. There are 13 residues in the CDR3. Deletions cut 2 bases from V and 4 bases from J, with 8 bases between. CDR3 DNA sequence: TGTGCCAGCAGCTTAGGGCTGCTAGAGACCCAGTACTTC. Translating gives CASSLGLLETQYF.

V and J are TRBV4-3 and TRBJ1-3; no definite D call. The V gene lost 2 bases and the J gene lost 3 bases, with 8 bases spanning the gap. This CDR3 has 14 amino acids. Germline V CDR1 and CDR2: LGHNA, YSLEER. The CDR3 DNA reads as TGCGCCAGCAGCCAATCCCACAGTGGAAACACCATATATTTT. Its protein product is CASSQSHSGNTIYF.

This chain uses TRBV28 with TRBJ2-4, with a tentative D call TRBD1 (6 bases). Germline CDR1 and CDR2: MDHEN and SYDVKM. Trimming removed 4 bases at V and 0 bases at J, with 10 bases between. The CDR3 runs 15 residues. CDR3 in amino acids: CASSYGGLAKNIQYF. Here the CDR3 DNA reads TGTGCCAGCAGTTATGGGGGCCTAGCCAAAAACATTCAGTACTTC.

J is TRBJ1-5 and V is TRBV19; 9 positions agree with TRBD1. This CDR3 has 15 amino acids. The J segment lost 1 base and the V segment lost 6 bases, leaving 4 bases of the junction unmatched. Germline CDR1 is LNHDA and CDR2 is SQIVND (reference sequence). The CDR3: CASRITGGSNQPQHF. The CDR3 coding sequence is TGTGCCAGTAGGATAACAGGGGGCAGCAATCAGCCCCAGCATTTT.

The chain carries TRBV27 and TRBJ2-7; D ambiguous. The germline V gene encodes CDR1 MNHEY and CDR2 SMNVEV (reference sequence). The germline V and J ends were trimmed by 5 bases and 4 bases, with 12 bases remaining between them. This CDR3 has 13 amino acids. The CDR3 is CASSPYVGYEQYF. In nucleotides, the CDR3 is TGTGCCAGCAGTCCCTACGTAGGGTACGAGCAGTACTTC.

The chain uses TRBV7-6 and TRBJ2-5, with TRBD1 identical over 7 bases. Trimming at V came to 5 bases and at J to 5 bases, leaving 11 bases not matched to a gene. The CDR3 is made up of 15 amino acids. The germline V gene has CDR1 SGHVS and CDR2 FNYEAQ. The CDR3 reads CASSAGQARVETQYF. The CDR3 nucleotides read TGTGCCAGCAGCGCAGGACAGGCGCGTGTGGAGACCCAGTACTTC.

The genes are TRBV19 and TRBJ1-1; 7 nucleotides line up with TRBD1. V gave up 5 bases and J gave up 0 bases; unmatched junction bases: 6. The CDR3 has 15 residues. CDR1 is LNHDA and CDR2 is SQIVND in the germline V gene (reference sequence). In DNA form, the CDR3 reads TGTGCCAGTAGTGCTCGGACAGGCTTGAACACTGAAGCTTTCTTT. It is translated as CASSARTGLNTEAFF.